The source of this T cell receptor (beta chain) is a study of follicular helper T cells after annual influenza vaccination. Germline V gene lookup returns CDR1 MNHNS and CDR2 SASEGT. V lost 7 bases, J lost 0 bases, and 9 bases lay in between. CDR3 length: 13 residues. Repertoires were generated with immunoSEQ multiplex PCR, while TCRdb's copy carries only in-frame clones and drops some. Found here are roughly 9,700 clones, roughly 85% of them singletons; the top ten hold approximately 0.37%. Sample time point: 2015-2016 season, 7 days after influenza vaccination. Source: CXCR5- memory CD4+ T cells sorted from blood, taken 7 days after influenza vaccination. This receptor was obtained from an adult who received the influenza vaccine. This chain joins TRBV6-1 and TRBJ2-5, with D maybe TRBD1 (6 bases). The CDR3 coding sequence is TGTGCCAGCATTGGGGGCTACCAAGAGACCCAGTACTTC. It yields the protein CASIGGYQETQYF.